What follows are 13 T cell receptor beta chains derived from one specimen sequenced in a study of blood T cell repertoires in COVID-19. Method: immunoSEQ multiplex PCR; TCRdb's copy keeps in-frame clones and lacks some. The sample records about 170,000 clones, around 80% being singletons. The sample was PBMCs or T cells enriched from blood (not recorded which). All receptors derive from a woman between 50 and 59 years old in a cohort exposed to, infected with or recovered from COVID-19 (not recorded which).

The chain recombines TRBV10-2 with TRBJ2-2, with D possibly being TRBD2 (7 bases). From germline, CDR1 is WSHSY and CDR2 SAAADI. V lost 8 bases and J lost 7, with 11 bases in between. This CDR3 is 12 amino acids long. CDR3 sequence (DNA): TGCGCCAGCCGGGGGGCTTTCGGGGAGCTGTTTTTT. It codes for CASRGAFGELFF.

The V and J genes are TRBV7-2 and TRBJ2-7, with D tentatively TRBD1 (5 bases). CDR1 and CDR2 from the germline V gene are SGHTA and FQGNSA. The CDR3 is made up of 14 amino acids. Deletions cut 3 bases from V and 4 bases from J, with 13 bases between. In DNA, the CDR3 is TGTGCCAGCAGCTTTATAGGGGCAAAGTACGAGCAGTACTTC. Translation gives CASSFIGAKYEQYF.

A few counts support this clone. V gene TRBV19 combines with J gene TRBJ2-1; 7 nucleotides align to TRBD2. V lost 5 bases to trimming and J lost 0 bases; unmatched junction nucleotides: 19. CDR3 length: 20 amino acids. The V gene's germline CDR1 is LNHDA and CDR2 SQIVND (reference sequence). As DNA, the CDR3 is TGTGCCAGTAGTCCCCGCCCGTCGAGCGGGGCCGTCAGCTCCTACAATGAGCAGTTCTTC. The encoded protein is CASSPRPSSGAVSSYNEQFF.

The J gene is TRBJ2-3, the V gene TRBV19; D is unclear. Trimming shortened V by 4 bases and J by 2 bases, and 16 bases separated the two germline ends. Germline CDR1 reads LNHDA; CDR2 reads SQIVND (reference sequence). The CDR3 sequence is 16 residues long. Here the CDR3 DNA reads TGTGCCAGTAGTACCTCCACGAGGCGTATCACAGATACGCAGTATTTT. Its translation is CASSTSTRRITDTQYF.

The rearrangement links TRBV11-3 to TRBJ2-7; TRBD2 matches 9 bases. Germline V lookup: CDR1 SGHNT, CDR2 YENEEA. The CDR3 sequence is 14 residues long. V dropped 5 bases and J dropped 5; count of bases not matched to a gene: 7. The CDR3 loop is CASSGRGGADEQYF. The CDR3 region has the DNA TGTGCCAGCAGCGGACGCGGGGGGGCGGACGAGCAGTACTTC.

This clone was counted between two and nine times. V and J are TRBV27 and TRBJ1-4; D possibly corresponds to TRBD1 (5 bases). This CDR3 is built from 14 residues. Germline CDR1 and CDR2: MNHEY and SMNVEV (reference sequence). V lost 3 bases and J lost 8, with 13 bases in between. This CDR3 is CASSFGGRWEKLFF. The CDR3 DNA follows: TGTGCCAGCAGTTTTGGGGGGAGATGGGAAAAACTGTTTTTT.

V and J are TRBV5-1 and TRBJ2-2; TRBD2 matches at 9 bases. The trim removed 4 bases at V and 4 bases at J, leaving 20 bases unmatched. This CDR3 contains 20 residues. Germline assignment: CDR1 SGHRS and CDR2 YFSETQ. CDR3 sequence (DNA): TGCGCCAGCAGCCTACGAAACCTACTATCAGCGGGGGGAATCACCGGGGAGCTGTTTTTT. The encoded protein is CASSLRNLLSAGGITGELFF.

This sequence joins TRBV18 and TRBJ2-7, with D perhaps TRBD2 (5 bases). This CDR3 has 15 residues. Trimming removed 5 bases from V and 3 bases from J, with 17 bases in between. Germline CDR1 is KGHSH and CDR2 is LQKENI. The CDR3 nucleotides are TGTGCCAGCTCAAACGAGGAGGTGGACTTCTACGAGCAGTACTTC. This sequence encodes CASSNEEVDFYEQYF. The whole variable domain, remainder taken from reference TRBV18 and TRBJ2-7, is NAGVMQNPRHLVRRRGQEARLRCSPMKGHSHVYWYRQLPEEGLKFMVYLQKENIIDESGMPKERFSAEFPKEGPSILRIQQVVRGDSAAYFCASSNEEVDFYEQYFGPGTRLTVT.

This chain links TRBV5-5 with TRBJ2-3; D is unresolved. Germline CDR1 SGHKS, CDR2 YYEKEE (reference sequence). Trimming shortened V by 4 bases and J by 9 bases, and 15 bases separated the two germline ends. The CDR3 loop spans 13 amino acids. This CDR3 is CASSDPLPGTQYF. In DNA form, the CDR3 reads TGTGCCAGCAGCGATCCGTTACCCGGGACGCAGTATTTT.

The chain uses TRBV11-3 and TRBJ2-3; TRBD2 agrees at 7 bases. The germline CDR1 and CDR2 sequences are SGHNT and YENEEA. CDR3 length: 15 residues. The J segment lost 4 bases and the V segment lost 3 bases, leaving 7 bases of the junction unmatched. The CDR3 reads CASSFLAGAPDTQYF. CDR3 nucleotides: TGTGCCAGCAGCTTTTTGGCGGGAGCACCAGATACGCAGTATTTT.

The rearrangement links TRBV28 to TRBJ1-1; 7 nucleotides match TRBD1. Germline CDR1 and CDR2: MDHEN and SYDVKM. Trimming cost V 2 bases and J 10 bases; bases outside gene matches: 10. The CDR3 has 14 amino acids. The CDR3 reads CASSLNGRGLAAFF. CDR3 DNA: TGTGCCAGCAGTTTAAACGGCAGGGGGTTGGCAGCTTTCTTT.

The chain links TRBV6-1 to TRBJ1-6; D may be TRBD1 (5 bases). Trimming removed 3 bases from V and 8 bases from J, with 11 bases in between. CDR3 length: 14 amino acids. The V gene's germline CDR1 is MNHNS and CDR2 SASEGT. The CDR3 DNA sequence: TGTGCCAGCAGTGACCCAGGGTCGGATTCACCCCTCCACTTT. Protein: CASSDPGSDSPLHF.

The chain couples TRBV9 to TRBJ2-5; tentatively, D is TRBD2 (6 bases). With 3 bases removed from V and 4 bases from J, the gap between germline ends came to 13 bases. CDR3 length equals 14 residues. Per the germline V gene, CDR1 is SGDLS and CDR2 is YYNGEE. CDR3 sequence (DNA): TGTGCCAGCAGCGGCGCGGGGCAGTTAGAGACCCAGTACTTC. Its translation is CASSGAGQLETQYF. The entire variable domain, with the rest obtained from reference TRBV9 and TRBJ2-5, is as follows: DSGVTQTPKHLITATGQRVTLRCSPRSGDLSVYWYQQSLDQGLQFLIQYYNGEERAKGNILERFSAQQFPDLHSELNLSSLELGDSALYFCASSGAGQLETQYFGPGTRLLVL.